This T cell receptor (beta chain) appears in the sequencing data of a study of regulatory T cells in long-lasting Graves disease. The CDR3 is made up of 14 amino acids. Per germline, CDR1 MNHNS and CDR2 SASEGT. V was pared by 9 bases and J by 5 bases, with 9 bases of the junction left unmatched. Arm-PCR of CDR3 regions and iRepertoire HTBI primers were used to build TCR beta libraries. TCRdb passed the multiplex PCR reads through MiXCR, listing each CDR3 protein once. Among more than 350,000 distinct CDR3 sequences listed, 21% were seen once. Time point noted: persistent/refractory GD, antithyroid drugs over 5 years with positive TRAb. PBMCs were the source of the RNA used for TCR sequencing. This clonotype was recorded a few times.

The specimen was peripheral blood mononuclear cells (PBMCs), collected when the disease was refractory, from a patient treated with antithyroid drugs. This chain connects TRBV6-1 to TRBJ2-2, with 7 bases matching TRBD2. This clonotype originated in a female donor with Graves disease. The CDR3 DNA is TGTGCCAGTAAGGGAGGGGAGAGGACCGGGGAGCTGTTTTTT. Its translation: CASKGGERTGELFF.